The 18 T cell receptor beta chains below were found in one sample sequenced in a study of shared clonotypes between healthy human individuals. Naive CD8 populations comprised CD45RO-negative cells positively selected for CCR7, excluding terminally differentiated effector memory CD45RA+ cells. Generated by immunoSEQ multiplex PCR, the TCRdb table keeps only in-frame clones and is missing some. The table records hundreds of thousands of clones, around 90% of them present only once. The sequenced material came from naive CD8+ T cells sorted from blood. The receptors were sampled from a man aged 25-45 years in good health.

V usage is TRBV6-1 and J usage is TRBJ2-3; 8 bases align to TRBD2. The CDR3 sequence is 16 residues long. V trimming: 7 bases; J trimming: 0 bases; junction bases outside the gene matches: 9. Germline lookup yields CDR1 MNHNS and CDR2 SASEGT. The CDR3 DNA follows: TGTGCCAGCATTGATAGCGGGATCCTTAGCACAGATACGCAGTATTTT. Protein sequence: CASIDSGILSTDTQYF.

The chain uses TRBV29-1 and TRBJ2-5, with 7 positions matching TRBD2. Trimming at V came to 3 bases and at J to 0 bases, leaving 10 bases not matched to a gene. The germline V gene encodes CDR1 SQVTM and CDR2 ANQGSEA. The CDR3 totals 16 residues. The CDR3 sequence: CSVEASSGTDQETQYF. CDR3 bases: TGCAGCGTTGAGGCATCTAGCGGAACGGACCAAGAGACCCAGTACTTC. Looking up the rest from reference TRBV29-1 and TRBJ2-5 gives the full variable domain: SAVISQKPSRDICQRGTSLTIQCQVDSQVTMMFWYRQQPGQSLTLIATANQGSEATYESGFVIDKFPISRPNLTFSTLTVSNMSPEDSSIYLCSVEASSGTDQETQYFGPGTRLLVL.

A word on this clone: At one end, the junction sequence differs from germline, possibly due to a read error. The V call is TRBV27, the J call TRBJ2-5; D perhaps matches TRBD2 (5 bases). The CDR3 runs to 13 residues. Germline V gives CDR1 MNHEY, CDR2 SMNVEV (reference sequence). CDR3 bases: TGTGCCAGCAGTTTAGGCCCCACGGGGTTAAGGGACTTC. This encodes CASSLGPTGLRDF.

Of note for this clone: A single base separates this from a much larger clone, so it may be a read error. This CDR3 is also generated by other DNA sequences in the sample. The gene calls are TRBV14 and TRBJ1-1; 12 bases map to TRBD1. Germline lookup yields CDR1 SGHDN and CDR2 FVKESK. The CDR3 is made up of 14 amino acids. The CDR3 here is CASGTGGVVTEAFF. Written as DNA, the CDR3 is TGTGCCAGCGGGACAGGGGGCGTGGTAACTGAAGCCTTCTTT. The full variable domain, with the rest looked up from reference TRBV14 and TRBJ1-1, is EAGVTQFPSHSVIEKGQTVTLRCDPISGHDNLYWYRRVMGKEIKFLLHFVKESKQDESGMPNNRFLAERTGGTYSTLKVQPAELEDSGVYFCASGTGGVVTEAFFGQGTRLTVV.

The CDR3: CASSPRNTEAFF. CDR3 nucleotide sequence: TGTGCCAGCAGTCCCAGGAACACTGAAGCTTTCTTT. The chain recombines TRBV28 with TRBJ1-1; D is ambiguous. V was trimmed by 5 bases and J by 1 base, leaving 5 bases between them. The CDR3 consists of 12 residues. Germline CDR1 and CDR2: MDHEN and SYDVKM.

The V gene is TRBV7-2, the J gene TRBJ2-1; possibly TRBD2 for D (6 bases). V gave up 2 bases and J gave up 5 bases, with 13 bases separating them. The CDR3 totals 15 residues. Germline V gene lookup returns CDR1 SGHTA and CDR2 FQGNSA. The CDR3 bases are TGTGCCAGCAGCTTAATAGCGGCGGGTAACAATGAGCAGTTCTTC. This gives the protein CASSLIAAGNNEQFF.

The chain joins TRBV6-1 to TRBJ2-3; D uncertain. CDR3 size: 14 residues. Germline V gene lookup returns CDR1 MNHNS and CDR2 SASEGT. V lost 7 bases and J 1 base, leaving 12 bases between the germline ends. The DNA of the CDR3 is TGTGCCAGCACGGACCCCTTCGGCACAGATACGCAGTATTTT. It specifies CASTDPFGTDTQYF.

V usage is TRBV19 and J usage is TRBJ2-7, with D possibly TRBD2 on 6 matching bases. Germline loops: CDR1 LNHDA, CDR2 SQIVND (reference sequence). The CDR3 has 15 residues. V dropped 1 base and J dropped 6 bases, with 16 bases sitting between them. The CDR3 DNA follows: TGTGCCAGTAGTATAGGTGGGGGGTTGACTTCCGAGCAGTACTTC. Translation: CASSIGGGLTSEQYF.

The V and J genes are TRBV10-3 and TRBJ2-7; D is unresolved. This CDR3 is 13 amino acids long. Trimming removed 2 bases from V and 2 bases from J, with 7 bases in between. The germline gives CDR1 ENHRY, CDR2 SYGVKD. The CDR3: CAISEGLTYEQYF. For the CDR3, the DNA is TGTGCCATCAGTGAGGGCCTAACCTACGAGCAGTACTTC.

Notes on this clone: A much larger clone lies one base from this, so it may be a read error. The J gene is TRBJ2-1, the V gene TRBV4-3; D perhaps matches TRBD2 (5 bases). CDR3 length equals 13 residues. CDR1 LGHNA and CDR2 YSLEER come from the germline V gene. CDR3 in amino acids: CASSSRLGSEQLF. The CDR3 coding sequence is TGCGCCAGCAGCTCCAGGTTGGGGAGTGAGCAGCTCTTC.

The chain is built from TRBV20-1 and TRBJ2-7, with TRBD1 matching over 7 bases. The CDR3 extends over 11 amino acids. CDR1 is DFQATT and CDR2 is SNEGSKA in the germline V gene (reference sequence). The J segment lost 4 bases and the V segment lost 5 bases, leaving 2 bases of the junction unmatched. The CDR3 DNA reads as TGCAGTGCTGACAGGGATTACGAGCAGTACTTC. This translates into CSADRDYEQYF.

The chain combines TRBV27 with TRBJ2-7; TRBD1 or TRBD2 may be the D gene (6 bases each). The CDR3 spans 12 residues. Looked up from germline, CDR1 is MNHEY and CDR2 is SMNVEV (reference sequence). Trimming stripped 4 bases from V and 9 bases from J, with 13 bases between. The CDR3 sequence: CASSSGGTGQYF. CDR3 bases: TGTGCCAGCAGTTCCGGGGGCACCGGGCAGTACTTC.

The chain couples TRBV27 to TRBJ2-5; a possible D gene is TRBD2 (5 bases). This CDR3 is built from 16 residues. The V gene's germline CDR1 is MNHEY and CDR2 SMNVEV (reference sequence). Trimming removed 7 bases at V and 5 bases at J, with 23 bases between. CDR3 loop: CASKPTSLVAQETQYF. DNA for the CDR3: TGTGCCAGCAAACCCACTAGTTTAGTGGCCCAGGAGACCCAGTACTTC.

V gene TRBV11-2 combines with J gene TRBJ1-1; 7 positions agree with TRBD1. Germline V gene sequence: CDR1 SGHAT, CDR2 FQNNGV. J gave up 0 bases and V 3 bases, and 4 bases lay outside the gene matches. The CDR3 is 15 residues long. The CDR3 DNA reads TGTGCCAGCAGCTTCAGGGGGATGATGAACACTGAAGCTTTCTTT. Translated, it gives CASSFRGMMNTEAFF. Looking up the rest from reference TRBV11-2 and TRBJ1-1 gives the full variable domain: EAGVAQSPRYKIIEKRQSVAFWCNPISGHATLYWYQQILGQGPKLLIQFQNNGVVDDSQLPKDRFSAERLKGVDSTLKIQPAKLEDSAVYLCASSFRGMMNTEAFFGQGTRLTVV.

This chain uses TRBV19 with TRBJ1-1; tentative D call: TRBD1 (5 bases). Per the germline V gene, CDR1 is LNHDA and CDR2 is SQIVND (reference sequence). The CDR3 extends over 14 amino acids. The ends were cut back, 5 bases at V and 0 bases at J, with 10 bases in the middle. CDR3 loop: CASSPGLLNTEAFF. The CDR3 DNA sequence: TGTGCCAGTAGTCCGGGACTTTTGAACACTGAAGCTTTCTTT.

The V and J genes are TRBV10-3 and TRBJ2-7, with 10 bases fitting TRBD1. The V and J ends lost 6 bases and 5 bases, in that order; junction bases with no gene match: 4. Per the germline V gene, CDR1 is ENHRY and CDR2 is SYGVKD. This CDR3 is built from 13 residues. CDR3 in amino acids: CAIRGGTGDEQYF. CDR3 bases: TGTGCCATCAGGGGTGGGACAGGGGACGAGCAGTACTTC.

CDR3 nucleotide sequence: TGCGCCAGCAGCCAAGTTAGCGAATTGAGGAACACTGAAGCTTTCTTT. This translates into CASSQVSELRNTEAFF. The chain carries TRBV4-1 and TRBJ1-1; D is unclear. The ends were cut back, 1 base at V and 1 base at J, with 13 bases in the middle. The CDR3 is 16 amino acids. Germline V gives CDR1 MGHRA, CDR2 YSYEKL.

The J gene is TRBJ2-2, the V gene TRBV6-5; D call uncertain. The V gene's germline CDR1 is MNHEY and CDR2 SVGAGI. The CDR3 runs 13 residues. The germline V and J ends were trimmed by 4 bases and 0 bases, with 3 bases remaining between them. CDR3 protein: CASSLANTGELFF. The DNA for the CDR3 is TGTGCCAGCAGTTTAGCGAACACCGGGGAGCTGTTTTTT.